This T cell receptor beta chain was documented in a study of blood T cell repertoires in COVID-19. Overall study: Samples came from the United States, Italy and Spain, spanning acute and convalescent COVID-19. In each case, the material was cDNA or gDNA derived from T cells, B-cell-depleted T cells, or PBMCs.

Per the study methods: It was from reference gene primer amplification that nucleated cell counts were estimated. The protocol was immunoSEQ multiplex PCR, while the TCRdb copy is restricted to in-frame clones and leaves out a portion. V, J and clone size derive from that table, while D and trimming were established from the DNA sequence. The sample consists of approximately 300,000 clones, approximately 86% of them appearing once. V was trimmed by 3 bases and J by 0 bases, leaving 11 bases between them. Per the germline V gene, CDR1 is LNHDA and CDR2 is SQIVND (reference sequence). The CDR3 has 15 amino acids. Symptom resolution, clearance, or two negative PCRs marked the recovered donors of Cohort 3.

This sequence was found in a woman under 30 who had recovered from COVID-19. The chain employs TRBV19 and TRBJ1-2, with a possible D match to TRBD1 (5 bases). The sequenced material came from PBMCs or T cells enriched from blood (not recorded which). CDR3 DNA sequence: TGTGCCAGTAGTATTCGGACAACCGCTAACTATGGCTACACCTTC. Amino acids: CASSIRTTANYGYTF.